Listed below are T cell receptor beta chains from one sample, sequenced in a study of T cell responses to AZD1222 COVID-19 vaccine. Sequenced by immunoSEQ multiplex PCR; TCRdb stores in-frame clones only, minus some. The sample consists of 250,000 or so clones, roughly 93% of them appearing once. Sequenced here: peripheral blood, sampled on day 0 of AZD1222 vaccination. The receptors were sampled from an adult in good health. Each CDR3 is given with its conserved first and last residue. A D gene is named only where the DNA matches it firmly. Clone sizes are given selectively: once, few, many, or a class where the clone is expanded.

j_call	clone_size	v_call	d_call	cdr3_nt	cdr3_aa
TRBJ2-7	.	TRBV7-6	.	TGTGCCAGCAGCTTAGCCACAGGGTCGACCTACGAGCAGTACTTC	CASSLATGSTYEQYF
TRBJ1-4	.	TRBV5-1	TRBD1	TGCGCCAGCAGCTTGTCAGGGACAGCGGATGAAAAACTGTTTTTT	CASSLSGTADEKLFF
TRBJ2-1	.	TRBV10-3	TRBD1	TGTGCCATCAGTGCAGGGGACAGGGTTATAGAGCAGTTCTTC	CAISAGDRVIEQFF
TRBJ2-7	.	TRBV18	.	TGTGCCAGCTCACCTACAGGGACGGCCGAGCAGTACTTC	CASSPTGTAEQYF
TRBJ2-2	.	TRBV5-1	TRBD2	TGCGCCAGCAGCCCTATCGGCGGACTAGCGGGAGCAACCGGGGAGCTGTTTTTT	CASSPIGGLAGATGELFF
TRBJ2-7	.	TRBV4-3	TRBD2	TGCGCCAGCAGCCAGACAGCGGGAGGATCCTCCTACGAGCAGTACTTC	CASSQTAGGSSYEQYF
TRBJ2-7	.	TRBV5-1	TRBD1	TGCGCCAGCAGCCTAGGGTGGGGACAGAGTTACGAGCAGTACTTC	CASSLGWGQSYEQYF
TRBJ2-7	.	TRBV19	.	TGTGCCAGTAGTATTTCTCAGGGTGCCTCCTACGAGCAGTACTTC	CASSISQGASYEQYF
TRBJ1-2	.	TRBV9	.	TGTGCCAGCAGCGTCTTGCCGGGCCACACTAACTATGGCTACACCTTC	CASSVLPGHTNYGYTF
TRBJ1-5	.	TRBV13	TRBD1	TGTGCCAGCAGCTCCGGGACAGGGGGCATGCAGCCCCAGCATTTT	CASSSGTGGMQPQHF
TRBJ2-3	.	TRBV7-9	TRBD1	TGTGCCAGCAGCTTATTAGGGACAGGGTTGGATACGCAGTATTTT	CASSLLGTGLDTQYF
TRBJ1-1	.	TRBV27	TRBD1	TGTGCCAGCAGTTTATGGACAGGGGCTGAAGCTTTCTTT	CASSLWTGAEAFF
TRBJ2-3	.	TRBV10-3	TRBD2	TGTGCCATCAGTGATTCGATACTAGCGGGTGGTGGTGTTCGGCCAGATACGCAGTATTTT	CAISDSILAGGGVRPDTQYF
TRBJ1-2	.	TRBV6-2/TRBV6-3	.	TGTGCCAGCAGTTACTCGGGTGGGACCTCCTCGGGCTACACCTTC	CASSYSGGTSSGYTF
TRBJ2-7	many	TRBV2	.	TGTGCCAGCAGTGCTTGGCTCGACGAGCAGTACTTC	CASSAWLDEQYF
TRBJ1-5	once	TRBV19	TRBD1	TGTGCCAGTAGCAGGACAGGGGCGAGGGATCAGCCCCAGCATTTT	CASSRTGARDQPQHF
TRBJ2-7	.	TRBV5-1	TRBD1	TGCGCCAGCTCGCGAGGGGGACAGGGTAGCTCCTACGAGCAGTACTTC	CASSRGGQGSSYEQYF
TRBJ2-7	.	TRBV6-5	TRBD1	TGTGCCAGCAGTCAGACAGGGGGCTACGAGCAGTACTTC	CASSQTGGYEQYF
TRBJ2-2	.	TRBV19	.	TGTGCCAGTAGTACCGGGACGGCGAACACCGGGGAGCTGTTTTTT	CASSTGTANTGELFF
TRBJ2-1	.	TRBV6-4	TRBD2	TGTGCCAGCAGTCCTACTAGCGGGAGGGGTGATGAGCAGTTCTTC	CASSPTSGRGDEQFF
TRBJ2-7	.	TRBV5-1	TRBD2	TGCGCCAGCAGCTTGGGTAGCGGGAGATACGAGCAGTACTTC	CASSLGSGRYEQYF
TRBJ2-3	few	TRBV9	TRBD2	TGTGCCAGCAGTGAGAGCGGGGTCACAGATACGCAGTATTTT	CASSESGVTDTQYF
TRBJ2-4	.	TRBV12-3/TRBV12-4	.	TGTGCCAGCAGTTTAGCGGGTAACATTCAGTACTTC	CASSLAGNIQYF
TRBJ2-5	.	TRBV10-3	TRBD1	TGTGCCATCAGCTGGACAGGGGACCAAGAGACCCAGTACTTC	CAISWTGDQETQYF
TRBJ2-5	.	TRBV9	TRBD1	TGTGCCAGCAGCTCTACCGGGACAGCAGCAGAGACCCAGTACTTC	CASSSTGTAAETQYF
TRBJ2-5	once	TRBV4-1	.	TGCGCCAGCAGCCAAGATCGTTACACCGTCCAGACCCAGTACTTC	CASSQDRYTVQTQYF
TRBJ2-5	.	TRBV6-1	TRBD2	TGTGCCAGCAGTGACCCCTCAGCGGGACAAGAGACCCAGTACTTC	CASSDPSAGQETQYF
TRBJ2-1	.	TRBV19	.	TGTGCCAGTAGTATAGCGGGGAGCTCCTACAATGAGCAGTTCTTC	CASSIAGSSYNEQFF
TRBJ1-5	.	TRBV28	.	TGTGCCAGCACCACCCCCCGAGGGACAACTAGCAATCAGCCCCAGCATTTT	CASTTPRGTTSNQPQHF
TRBJ2-2	.	TRBV5-4	TRBD2	TGTGCCAGCAGCTTGGTCGGGGGGGCTGAGGAGCTGTTTTTT	CASSLVGGAEELFF
TRBJ2-1	.	TRBV7-9	.	TGTGCCAGCAGCTTACCCCCGATTAGGCCGACGCTCTCCTACAATGAGCAGTTCTTC	CASSLPPIRPTLSYNEQFF
TRBJ1-5	.	TRBV19	.	TGTGCCAGTAAGTTTGGTATCGCCCAGCATTTT	CASKFGIAQHF
TRBJ1-6	.	TRBV2	.	TGTGCCAGCAGTCCCCGGTGGGATGGTTCACCCCTCCACTTT	CASSPRWDGSPLHF
TRBJ2-1	.	TRBV2	.	TGTGCCAGCAGTGCTTTGGGGGGCACCTACAATGAGCAGTTCTTC	CASSALGGTYNEQFF
TRBJ2-3	once	TRBV27	TRBD2	TGTGCCAGCAGTTTAAGGGGATGGGTAGCGGGAGGGCCTCGCACAGATACGCAGTATTTT	CASSLRGWVAGGPRTDTQYF
TRBJ2-7	.	TRBV4-2	.	TGTGCCAGCAGCCGGGCTGCGGGACACCTGTTAGACGAGCAGTACTTC	CASSRAAGHLLDEQYF
TRBJ1-6	.	TRBV19	TRBD1	TGTGCCAGTAGTCTGGGGACAGAAAATTCACCCCTCCACTTT	CASSLGTENSPLHF
TRBJ2-2	.	TRBV19	TRBD1	TGTGCCAGTATTAAGGACAGGGAATTTGACACCGGGGAGCTGTTTTTT	CASIKDREFDTGELFF
TRBJ2-1	.	TRBV9	TRBD2	TGTGCCAGCAGCGTAGAGGCGCTAGCGGGAGTCTACAATGAGCAGTTCTTC	CASSVEALAGVYNEQFF
TRBJ2-7	.	TRBV5-5	.	TGTGCCAGCAGCCCAGCCGGGACCTCTGCCTACGAGCAGTACTTC	CASSPAGTSAYEQYF
TRBJ2-1	.	TRBV5-5	.	TGTGCCAGCAGCTTGTATGCGGAAGCCTACAATGAGCAGTTCTTC	CASSLYAEAYNEQFF
TRBJ2-7	.	TRBV7-2	.	TGTGCCAGCAGCGGGGGCCCTTCCTACGAGCAGTACTTC	CASSGGPSYEQYF
TRBJ1-2	.	TRBV5-6	TRBD1	TGTGCCAGCAGCACGCCCGACAGGGGTGCCTATGGCTACACCTTC	CASSTPDRGAYGYTF
TRBJ2-2	.	TRBV7-3	.	TGTGCCAGCAGCTTTCAGCAGGGCAACACCGGGGAGCTGTTTTTT	CASSFQQGNTGELFF
TRBJ1-4	.	TRBV30	TRBD1	TGTGCCTGGAGTCCCGGGACAGGGGTAGAAAAACTGTTTTTT	CAWSPGTGVEKLFF
TRBJ1-3	.	TRBV5-1	.	TGCGCCAGCAGCTTGGAGGGGATTTCTGGAAACACCATATATTTT	CASSLEGISGNTIYF
TRBJ2-7	.	TRBV7-3	.	TGTGCCAGCAGCTTAGACGAGCAGTACTTC	CASSLDEQYF
TRBJ2-7	few	TRBV29-1	.	TGCAGCGTTGGGGGCGCTTCCTACGAGCAGTACTTC	CSVGGASYEQYF
TRBJ2-7	.	TRBV11-2	TRBD1	TGTGCCAGCCGGACAGGGCCCTACGAGCAGTACTTC	CASRTGPYEQYF